Here is one T cell receptor (beta chain) with its context. Its cognate antigen is unknown. The sample originates from a study of Ad26.COV2.S vaccination and SARS-CoV-2 variants. The wider study: The authors gave Ad26.COV2.S intramuscularly, either once or twice 56 days apart.

The treatment: about 20 received Ad26.COV2.S at low or high dose, single or two shots; 5 received placebo; per-sample allocation not given. Vaccine and placebo recipients were sampled on day 63 after the first injection. Boston supplied an adult donor aged 18-55 years. Data came from immunoSEQ multiplex PCR; TCRdb stores just in-frame clones and leaves some out. The repertoire holds about 370,000 clones, more than 85% seen once, with more than 3% in the top ten. Study results and limitations: Spike-specific responses of CD8+ and CD4+ T cells were reported to display substantial breadth after vaccination. Placebo recipients had lower spike-specific TCR breadth than vaccine recipients.

This CDR3 region has 14 residues. Trimming pared 2 bases from V and 6 bases from J, leaving 13 bases between. Per the germline V gene, CDR1 is SNHLY and CDR2 is FYNNEI. The chain combines TRBV2 with TRBJ1-1, with D hard to call. The specimen was peripheral blood, collected in a trial of Ad26.COV2.S vaccine versus placebo. The receptor was derived from a person aged 18-65 years who received the Ad26.COV2.S COVID-19 vaccine or a placebo. CDR3 bases: TGTGCCAGCAGTGAATTGGGGAAGGCGGCTGAAGCTTTCTTT. Its translation: CASSELGKAAEAFF.